Listed below are T cell receptor beta chains from one sample, sequenced in a study of blood T cell repertoires in COVID-19. The repertoire was sequenced with immunoSEQ multiplex PCR; TCRdb's copy has only in-frame clones and lacks some. The profile shows about 150,000 clones, roughly nine tenths of them singletons. What was sequenced was peripheral blood. The receptors shown here come from a woman in her thirties or forties with acute or convalescent COVID-19. Both conserved end residues are part of each CDR3. A D gene is named only where the DNA matches it firmly. Only part of the rows carry a size: once, few, many, or a class if the clone is expanded.

CDR3 length	clone size	D gene	V gene	J gene	CDR3 DNA	CDR3 protein
16	-	-	TRBV11-2	TRBJ1-1	TGTGCCAGCAGCTTAGATTTGGGGGGAAGGGGCACTGAAGCTTTCTTT	CASSLDLGGRGTEAFF
13	once	TRBD1	TRBV10-3	TRBJ2-7	TGTGCCATCAGTCCGGGACAGGGTCACGAGCAGTACTTC	CAISPGQGHEQYF
12	-	-	TRBV19	TRBJ1-5	TGTGCCAGTAACATAAGGGGTCAGCCCCAGCATTTT	CASNIRGQPQHF
13	-	-	TRBV5-1	TRBJ2-7	TGCGCCAGCAGCTTCTCGACTCCCTACGAGCAGTACTTC	CASSFSTPYEQYF
13	once	-	TRBV19	TRBJ2-1	TGTGCCAGTAAGGGGCCGAGCTACAATGAGCAGTTCTTC	CASKGPSYNEQFF
15	-	-	TRBV2	TRBJ2-2	TGTGCCAGCAGGGTGCAGGGACAAATTACCGGGGAGCTGTTTTTT	CASRVQGQITGELFF
12	-	-	TRBV6-5	TRBJ1-1	TGTGCCAGCAGTTTCACGGACACTGAAGCTTTCTTT	CASSFTDTEAFF
15	-	TRBD2	TRBV9	TRBJ2-1	TGTGCCAGCAGCTACGTAGCGGGACTAGCGAATGAGCAGTTCTTC	CASSYVAGLANEQFF
17	-	-	TRBV10-3	TRBJ2-7	TGTGCCATCAGTGAGGCCCAAAGGGGGGGACAGGCTTACGAGCAGTACTTC	CAISEAQRGGQAYEQYF
13	-	-	TRBV19	TRBJ1-2	TGTGCCAGTAGTCCCAGGTCCGACTATGGCTACACCTTC	CASSPRSDYGYTF
15	-	TRBD1	TRBV4-2	TRBJ1-5	TGTGCCAGCAGCCAAGAGGAGGGGGCGGGTCAGCCCCAGCATTTT	CASSQEEGAGQPQHF
15	-	-	TRBV5-1	TRBJ1-3	TGCGCCAGCAGCTTGGGCAGGGTTGCTGGAAACACCATATATTTT	CASSLGRVAGNTIYF
16	-	-	TRBV5-1	TRBJ2-5	TGCGCCAGCAGCCCCGTTCCTAGAAGTGTTGGGGAGACCCAGTACTTC	CASSPVPRSVGETQYF
17	-	TRBD1	TRBV27	TRBJ2-3	TGTGCCAGCAGTTTATCGAGGACAGGGGGCGCCACAGATACGCAGTATTTT	CASSLSRTGGATDTQYF
14	-	TRBD2	TRBV27	TRBJ2-1	TGTGCCAGCAGTTTAGCGGGAGGGGACAATGAGCAGTTCTTC	CASSLAGGDNEQFF
17	-	TRBD2	TRBV6-1	TRBJ2-1	TGTGCCAGCAGTGCTAGTTTAGCGGGAGGGATCTACAATGAGCAGTTCTTC	CASSASLAGGIYNEQFF
14	-	TRBD2	TRBV6-6	TRBJ2-1	TGTGCCAGCAGGGGACTAGCGGGAGTAGATGAGCAGTTCTTC	CASRGLAGVDEQFF
12	-	-	TRBV15	TRBJ2-7	TGTGCCACCAGGGACACAACCTACGAGCAGTACTTC	CATRDTTYEQYF
14	-	TRBD2	TRBV10-2	TRBJ2-1	TGCGCCAGCAACTTAGCGGGGGCGAACAATGAGCAGTTCTTC	CASNLAGANNEQFF
15	-	-	TRBV7-2	TRBJ2-7	TGTGCCAGCAGCCTCTCCTCGGCGGTTTCCTACGAGCAGTACTTC	CASSLSSAVSYEQYF
12	-	-	TRBV3-1/TRBV3-2	TRBJ2-3	TGTGCCAGCAGCCACGGGACAGATACGCAGTATTTT	CASSHGTDTQYF
15	-	-	TRBV4-2	TRBJ1-2	TGTGCCAGCAGCCAAGATCAGGGAACTAACTATGGCTACACCTTC	CASSQDQGTNYGYTF
13	-	-	TRBV15	TRBJ1-1	TGTGCCACCAGCGCGCATTCAGGCACTGAAGCTTTCTTT	CATSAHSGTEAFF
15	-	-	TRBV11-3	TRBJ1-1	TGTGCCAGCAGCTTCTGGGCAGGGGTAAACACTGAAGCTTTCTTT	CASSFWAGVNTEAFF
12	-	-	TRBV10-1	TRBJ2-3	TGCGCCAGCAGTGATTTGAGTAGAACGCAGTATTTT	CASSDLSRTQYF
15	-	-	TRBV5-1	TRBJ1-2	TGCGCCAGCAGTTCCTACCCGGACACCAACTATGGCTACACCTTC	CASSSYPDTNYGYTF
18	-	TRBD2	TRBV11-2	TRBJ2-2	TGTGCCAGCAGCTCTGTATACTGGGGACTAGAGAACACCGGGGAGCTGTTTTTT	CASSSVYWGLENTGELFF
16	-	-	TRBV28	TRBJ1-5	TGTGCCAGCAGTTTATTAAGGCGGCAGATGAATCAGCCCCAGCATTTT	CASSLLRRQMNQPQHF
13	-	TRBD1	TRBV7-9	TRBJ2-7	TGTGCCAGCACGGGACAGGGTGTCTACGAGCAGTACTTC	CASTGQGVYEQYF
18	-	-	TRBV28	TRBJ1-5	TGTGCCAGCAGATACCTCTCGGGGTCGAGAGTTTCCAATCAGCCCCAGCATTTT	CASRYLSGSRVSNQPQHF
14	-	-	TRBV11-3	TRBJ1-1	TGTGCCAGCAGCTTAAATGGGGACAAACTCGGAGCTTTCTTT	CASSLNGDKLGAFF
16	-	TRBD1	TRBV4-1	TRBJ2-1	TGCGCCAGCAGCCAAGTGGGGACAGGAAAATACAATGAGCAGTTCTTC	CASSQVGTGKYNEQFF
15	-	TRBD1	TRBV19	TRBJ2-1	TGTGCCAGTAGTATGGCAGGGGGCTATCAGGGTGAGCAGTTCTTC	CASSMAGGYQGEQFF
14	-	TRBD1	TRBV4-1	TRBJ2-7	TGCGCCAGCAGCCAAGGACAGGGGGCCTACGAGCAGTACTTC	CASSQGQGAYEQYF
15	-	-	TRBV6-5	TRBJ2-1	TGTGCCAGCAGTTACGGGCTGGGCTCCTACAATGAGCAGTTCTTC	CASSYGLGSYNEQFF
16	-	TRBD1	TRBV20-1	TRBJ2-3	TGCAGTGCTAGTAACCCGGGACAGGGGAGCACAGATACGCAGTATTTT	CSASNPGQGSTDTQYF
17	-	-	TRBV29-1	TRBJ2-6	TGCAGCGTTTCTGGAGGGGTCCAACCCTCTGGGGCCAACGTCCTGACTTTC	CSVSGGVQPSGANVLTF
14	-	-	TRBV19	TRBJ1-2	TGTGCCAGTAGTATAGACGCGGGACGTTTTGGCTACACCTTC	CASSIDAGRFGYTF
12	-	-	TRBV29-1	TRBJ1-1	TGCAGCGTTGACAGGGAGAACACTGAAGCTTTCTTT	CSVDRENTEAFF
15	-	-	TRBV7-9	TRBJ2-3	TGTGCCAGCAGCCCCAGCGGAGCGAACACAGATACGCAGTATTTT	CASSPSGANTDTQYF
15	-	TRBD2	TRBV7-3	TRBJ2-3	TGTGCCAGCAGCTTTGGACTAGCCCCAGCCGGTACGCAGTATTTT	CASSFGLAPAGTQYF